This paragraph reports one TCR beta chain. One junction end disagrees with the germline gene, perhaps due to a read error. The entry originates in a study of tumor and adjacent non-tumor tissue in lung cancer. The template was RNA from unsorted bulk tissue. Germline loops: CDR1 DFQATT, CDR2 SNEGSKA (reference sequence). This CDR3 has 13 residues. TCRbeta libraries were built with three rounds of nested PCR, modified from ARM-PCR. TCRdb ran MiXCR on the multiplex PCR reads and lists one entry per CDR3 protein. The table shows about 110,000 distinct CDR3 sequences, with approximately 71% occurring only once.

The specimen sequenced was lung tumor tissue. This TCR was sampled from a woman in her sixties with non-small cell lung cancer. This rearrangement joins TRBV20-1 to TRBJ1-2; TRBD1 aligns across 7 bases. The CDR3 loop is CSAGAGGIYGYIF. CDR3 sequence (DNA): TGCAGTGCTGGGGCAGGGGGGATCTATGGCTACATTTTC.